There are many counts of the clone carrying this T cell receptor (beta chain). What it binds is unknown. Arm-PCR of CDR3 regions and iRepertoire HTBI primers were the basis on which TCR beta libraries were built. One entry per CDR3 protein, called by TCRdb with MiXCR from the multiplex PCR reads. The sample contains about 660,000 distinct CDR3 sequences, around 30% of which appear only once. This sample was included in a study of regulatory T cells in long-lasting Graves disease. Study conclusions and caveats: Gene preferences differed: TRBV28, TRBJ1-2, TRBJ2-5 in persistent cases.

Specified time point: persistent/refractory GD, antithyroid drugs over 5 years with positive TRAb. TCR sequences were obtained from RNA taken from PBMCs. Germline assignment: CDR1 MDHEN and CDR2 SYDVKM. The CDR3 loop spans 15 amino acids. Trimming took 6 bases from V and 4 from J; bases not matched to a gene: 10. The sequence came from a female donor with Graves disease. Material: peripheral blood mononuclear cells (PBMCs), obtained when the disease was refractory, from a patient treated with antithyroid drugs. V is TRBV28 and J is TRBJ2-7; 9 nucleotides line up with TRBD1. In DNA, the CDR3 is TGTGCCAGCAGCCTAGGCCCGGGACAGGGTTACGAGCAGTACTTC. Protein sequence: CASSLGPGQGYEQYF.